This entry lists 5 T cell receptor beta chains sequenced from one sample in a study of CD8 T cells in ankylosing spondylitis. Notes on the study in general: A motif of eight highly homologous TCR beta variants was seen as apparently characteristic of ankylosing spondylitis blood.

For these receptors, no antigen is known. MiXCR, applied by TCRdb to the 5' RACE reads, yields one record per CDR3 protein. The sample records about 750,000 distinct CDR3 sequences, about 20% being singletons. Sample: blood, either unsorted or a sorted T cell fraction (not recorded which). The receptors were gathered from a male donor with ankylosing spondylitis.

The chain links TRBV29-1 to TRBJ2-1, with 7 nucleotides matching TRBD1. J gave up 6 bases and V 0 bases, and 5 bases lay outside the gene matches. CDR1 is SQVTM and CDR2 is ANQGSEA in the germline V gene. The CDR3 runs to 14 residues. Here the CDR3 reads CSVEDRGQFNEQFF. CDR3 DNA: TGCAGCGTTGAAGATCGGGGACAGTTCAATGAGCAGTTCTTC.

In its sample, this clonotype was seen many times. The chain couples TRBV11-2 to TRBJ2-7; either TRBD1 or TRBD2 may fit D (6 bases each). Germline V lookup: CDR1 SGHAT, CDR2 FQNNGV. The CDR3 is 13 residues long. Trimming pared 4 bases from V and 4 bases from J, leaving 11 bases between. The CDR3 sequence is CASSSKGGYEQYF. In DNA form, the CDR3 reads TGTGCCAGCAGCTCAAAGGGGGGTTACGAGCAGTACTTC.

This clonotype was recorded a few times. The chain employs TRBV20-1 and TRBJ1-1; no clear D gene. The CDR3 length is 16 residues. Between the trimmed V and J ends, which lost 3 bases and 0 bases, there was a span of 17 bases. Germline V gene lookup returns CDR1 DFQATT and CDR2 SNEGSKA (reference sequence). CDR3 nucleotide sequence: TGCAGTGCTAGTTTCGGGGTATTGAGGGTGAACACTGAAGCTTTCTTT. Protein: CSASFGVLRVNTEAFF.

This chain joins TRBV20-1 and TRBJ2-2; 7 bases are a match to TRBD1. The V gene end was trimmed by 3 bases and the J gene end by 2 bases; junction bases not matched to a gene: 9. Looked up from germline, CDR1 is DFQATT and CDR2 is SNEGSKA (reference sequence). The CDR3 spans 16 residues. This chain's CDR3 is CSARNSGQRNTGELFF. The CDR3 DNA is TGCAGTGCTAGGAACTCGGGACAGAGAAACACCGGGGAGCTGTTTTTT.

This clonotype was seen a few times. The chain has TRBV5-5 and TRBJ2-1; 8 bases line up with TRBD2. Germline V lookup: CDR1 SGHKS, CDR2 YYEKEE (reference sequence). The trim removed 0 bases at V and 2 bases at J, leaving 4 bases unmatched. The CDR3 runs 16 residues. The CDR3 sequence: CASSLAWGLAYNEQFF. The CDR3 coding sequence is TGTGCCAGCAGCTTGGCCTGGGGACTAGCCTACAATGAGCAGTTCTTC.